This T cell receptor beta chain originates from a study of CD8 T cells in Susac syndrome (dated by TCRdb to between 2017 and 2020). Regarding the complete study: Whether CD8+ T cell activation and differentiation in Susac syndrome was antigen driven was tested using repertoire sequencing.

This clonotype appeared once. The antigen this receptor binds is unknown. No quality values exist for individual bases; no much larger clone is one base distant. A lone read offers only weak evidence. High-throughput TCR beta sequencing profiled peripheral blood CD8+ and CD4+ T cells from healthy donors, Susac syndrome patients and multiple sclerosis patients. Healthy donors were age- and sex-matched controls. Bulk CD8+ and CD4+ T cells were purified by magnetic negative isolation, while CD8+ TEMRA cells were enriched using FACS. Blood was collected in EDTA tubes and processed within 24 hours, with PBMCs isolated through density gradient centrifugation. PBMCs intended for TCR sequencing were frozen in liquid nitrogen and were later thawed in a 37 degrees C water bath. A purity of at least 90% was achieved for sorted or isolated CD4+, CD8+ and CD8+ TEMRA cells. What the study reported, not specific to this receptor: The number of individuals in the TCR sequencing and HLA analysis was acknowledged as relatively small.

RNA was extracted using the RNeasy kit, and roughly 0.5 to 1 microgram was reverse transcribed with random hexamers. TCR beta CDR3 regions were amplified with the immunoSEQ multiplex PCR assay covering 54 Vbeta and 13 Jbeta segments. PCR amplification bias was corrected by using a synthetic template baseline for primer optimization and computational correction. On the authors' methods: Reads were annotated to V, D and J genes according to IMGT and were analyzed with immunoSEQ Analyzer, with only productive sequences retained. Clonality was calculated as one minus the Shannon entropy normalized by log2 of the number of productive unique sequences. Public and private clones were assessed among the 100 most prevalent clones of each patient and control. A clone was defined as Susac-specific if it was absent from the healthy and MS cohorts, from roughly 1,000 published viral clones and from other ImmuneACCESS disease sequences. TCRdb reworked the public reads: Q25 trimming with fastp, MiXCR clone assembly, productive beta chains retained. One record per CDR3 amino acid sequence lists the most common genes and DNA. The V and J calls and clone size are TCRdb's, not the authors'. The sample contains under 200,000 distinct CDR3 sequences, roughly 94% of them found a single time. The ten largest make up about 0.1% of the sample.

The receptor was isolated from a human donor in good health. Sequences were obtained from CD4+ T cells from PBMCs.

The CDR3 region: CASSRLLQTSGNEQFF. The DNA sequence reads TGTGCCAGCAGTCGACTACTTCAAACCTCCGGAAATGAGCAGTTCTTC. The chain is encoded by TRBV5-6 joined to TRBJ2-1; 5 matching bases give a weak D call of TRBD2. The CDR3 has 16 amino acids, counting the end cysteine and phenylalanine. CDR3 DNA is the only sequence kept; it has 48 bases, read in frame from the first base. From the germline V gene, CDR1 is SGHDT and CDR2 is YYEEEE. V drops 5 bases and J drops 7 bases, leaving 22 bases in between.